These T cell receptor beta chains were read from a single sample in a study of CD8 T cells in Susac syndrome. MiXCR, run by TCRdb on the immunoSEQ multiplex PCR reads, gives a single entry per CDR3 protein. Seen here are around 130,000 distinct CDR3 sequences, around 94% observed once, and the top ten hold roughly 0.095%. Sequenced sample: CD4+ T cells from PBMCs. These receptors were obtained from a human donor in good health. CDR3s include the opening cysteine and the closing phenylalanine or tryptophan. Each record gives: D gene, clone size, V gene, J gene, CDR3 protein, CDR3 DNA. A D gene is named only where the DNA matches it firmly. Expanded clones get a size class; other rows say once, few or many, or leave the size out.

d_call: -
clone_size: once
v_call: TRBV20-1
j_call: TRBJ1-1
cdr3_aa: CSAPGPYTEAFF
cdr3_nt: TGCAGTGCCCCGGGCCCCTACACTGAAGCTTTCTTT

d_call: -
clone_size: -
v_call: TRBV29-1
j_call: TRBJ2-1
cdr3_aa: CSGTLYNEQFF
cdr3_nt: TGCAGCGGAACCCTCTACAATGAGCAGTTCTTC

d_call: -
clone_size: -
v_call: TRBV18
j_call: TRBJ2-7
cdr3_aa: CASSPPGGAPYEQYF
cdr3_nt: TGTGCCAGCTCACCACCGGGGGGGGCTCCCTACGAGCAGTACTTC

d_call: -
clone_size: -
v_call: TRBV6-6
j_call: TRBJ1-1
cdr3_aa: CASSYYGKAFF
cdr3_nt: TGTGCCAGCAGTTATTACGGGAAAGCTTTCTTT

d_call: -
clone_size: -
v_call: TRBV29-1
j_call: TRBJ1-5
cdr3_aa: CSVEDVGEPQHF
cdr3_nt: TGCAGCGTTGAAGATGTCGGGGAGCCCCAGCATTTT

d_call: -
clone_size: -
v_call: TRBV30
j_call: TRBJ1-2
cdr3_aa: CAWSRVGGYTF
cdr3_nt: TGTGCCTGGAGTCGGGTCGGAGGCTACACCTTC

d_call: -
clone_size: -
v_call: TRBV7-9
j_call: TRBJ1-1
cdr3_aa: CASSRLGTEAFF
cdr3_nt: TGTGCCAGCAGCCGACTAGGGACTGAAGCTTTCTTT

d_call: TRBD2
clone_size: -
v_call: TRBV24-1
j_call: TRBJ2-3
cdr3_aa: CATSDLRLADTDTQYF
cdr3_nt: TGTGCCACCAGTGATTTGCGGCTAGCGGATACAGATACGCAGTATTTT

d_call: TRBD2
clone_size: once
v_call: TRBV3-1
j_call: TRBJ2-7
cdr3_aa: CASSQSSGASYEQYF
cdr3_nt: TGTGCCAGCAGCCAATCTAGCGGGGCATCCTACGAGCAGTACTTC

d_call: -
clone_size: -
v_call: TRBV6-1
j_call: TRBJ2-5
cdr3_aa: CASSLQEGETQYF
cdr3_nt: TGTGCCAGCAGTCTTCAAGAAGGGGAGACCCAGTACTTC

d_call: TRBD2
clone_size: -
v_call: TRBV27
j_call: TRBJ2-3
cdr3_aa: CASSTRTSGSVVNTQYF
cdr3_nt: TGTGCCAGCAGTACCCGGACTAGCGGGAGTGTAGTAAATACGCAGTATTTT

d_call: -
clone_size: -
v_call: TRBV28
j_call: TRBJ1-5
cdr3_aa: CASSSQGGGAPQHF
cdr3_nt: TGTGCCAGCAGTTCACAGGGAGGTGGGGCGCCCCAGCATTTT

d_call: -
clone_size: few
v_call: TRBV7-9
j_call: TRBJ1-3
cdr3_aa: CASSLGNTIYF
cdr3_nt: TGTGCCAGCAGCTTAGGAAACACCATATATTTT

d_call: TRBD2
clone_size: -
v_call: TRBV14
j_call: TRBJ2-7
cdr3_aa: CASSQGSPGLAGKYF
cdr3_nt: TGTGCCAGCAGCCAAGGTAGCCCTGGACTAGCGGGGAAGTACTTC

d_call: TRBD1
clone_size: -
v_call: TRBV2
j_call: TRBJ2-5
cdr3_aa: CASGQGTVGAQETQYF
cdr3_nt: TGTGCCAGCGGACAAGGGACAGTAGGCGCCCAAGAGACCCAGTACTTC

d_call: -
clone_size: once
v_call: TRBV6-2/TRBV6-3
j_call: TRBJ1-5
cdr3_aa: CATLGGAKNSNQPQHF
cdr3_nt: TGTGCCACCCTGGGAGGGGCGAAAAATAGCAATCAGCCCCAGCATTTT

d_call: -
clone_size: -
v_call: TRBV20-1
j_call: TRBJ1-2
cdr3_aa: CSARDAGKGYTF
cdr3_nt: TGCAGTGCTAGAGATGCAGGGAAAGGCTACACCTTC

d_call: -
clone_size: -
v_call: TRBV15
j_call: TRBJ1-4
cdr3_aa: CATSRDIGRRTEKLFF
cdr3_nt: TGTGCCACCAGCAGAGATATAGGCAGGAGGACTGAAAAACTGTTTTTT

d_call: -
clone_size: -
v_call: TRBV19
j_call: TRBJ1-2
cdr3_aa: CASSIRAGYTF
cdr3_nt: TGTGCCAGTAGTATCCGAGCCGGCTACACCTTC

d_call: -
clone_size: -
v_call: TRBV12-3/TRBV12-4
j_call: TRBJ2-3
cdr3_aa: CASSPDSPGDTQYF
cdr3_nt: TGTGCCAGCAGCCCAGACTCTCCGGGAGATACGCAGTATTTT

d_call: TRBD1
clone_size: -
v_call: TRBV2
j_call: TRBJ1-1
cdr3_aa: CASTWARGGTEAFF
cdr3_nt: TGTGCCAGCACGTGGGCCAGGGGGGGCACTGAAGCTTTCTTT

d_call: -
clone_size: -
v_call: TRBV12-3/TRBV12-4
j_call: TRBJ1-5
cdr3_aa: CASSSASNNQPQHF
cdr3_nt: TGTGCCAGCAGTTCCGCTTCCAACAATCAGCCCCAGCATTTT

d_call: TRBD2
clone_size: -
v_call: TRBV12-3/TRBV12-4
j_call: TRBJ2-1
cdr3_aa: CASLGTERDGEQFF
cdr3_nt: TGTGCCAGCCTAGGGACGGAGCGGGACGGTGAGCAGTTCTTC

d_call: -
clone_size: -
v_call: TRBV20-1
j_call: TRBJ2-5
cdr3_aa: CSVGDSGIGTQYF
cdr3_nt: TGCAGTGTGGGCGATTCGGGGATTGGGACCCAGTACTTC

d_call: TRBD2
clone_size: -
v_call: TRBV7-9
j_call: TRBJ2-3
cdr3_aa: CASSLGGLVIRTQYF
cdr3_nt: TGTGCCAGCAGCTTAGGGGGACTAGTGATTCGTACGCAGTATTTT

d_call: -
clone_size: -
v_call: TRBV29-1
j_call: TRBJ1-2
cdr3_aa: CGVELQETSYGYTF
cdr3_nt: TGCGGCGTTGAGCTACAAGAAACAAGCTATGGCTACACCTTC

d_call: -
clone_size: -
v_call: TRBV3-1
j_call: TRBJ1-5
cdr3_aa: CASSQGQGAQPQHF
cdr3_nt: TGTGCCAGCAGCCAAGGGCAGGGAGCTCAGCCCCAGCATTTT

d_call: -
clone_size: -
v_call: TRBV28
j_call: TRBJ1-3
cdr3_aa: CASTDVTRGSSGNTIYF
cdr3_nt: TGTGCCAGCACCGACGTCACGAGGGGATCCTCTGGAAACACCATATATTTT

d_call: -
clone_size: -
v_call: TRBV3-1
j_call: TRBJ1-4
cdr3_aa: CASSRTVNEKLFF
cdr3_nt: TGTGCCAGCAGCCGGACTGTTAATGAAAAACTGTTTTTT

d_call: -
clone_size: -
v_call: TRBV6-5
j_call: TRBJ2-7
cdr3_aa: CASRRGALSYEQYF
cdr3_nt: TGTGCCAGCAGAAGAGGGGCCCTCTCCTACGAGCAGTACTTC

d_call: TRBD1
clone_size: few
v_call: TRBV5-1
j_call: TRBJ1-5
cdr3_aa: CASSPGQGDQPQHF
cdr3_nt: TGTGCCAGCAGTCCTGGACAGGGGGATCAGCCCCAGCATTTT

d_call: -
clone_size: -
v_call: TRBV20-1
j_call: TRBJ2-2
cdr3_aa: CSARLEGPGELFF
cdr3_nt: TGCAGTGCTAGGCTCGAGGGCCCCGGGGAGCTGTTTTTT

d_call: TRBD2
clone_size: -
v_call: TRBV24-1
j_call: TRBJ2-1
cdr3_aa: CATSRGGRRNNEQFF
cdr3_nt: TGTGCCACCAGCCGGGGCGGGAGAAGAAACAATGAGCAGTTCTTC

d_call: TRBD1
clone_size: once
v_call: TRBV6-2/TRBV6-3
j_call: TRBJ2-7
cdr3_aa: CASRRQGYPYEQYF
cdr3_nt: TGTGCCAGCAGAAGACAGGGCTATCCCTACGAGCAGTACTTC

d_call: TRBD2
clone_size: -
v_call: TRBV7-2
j_call: TRBJ2-7
cdr3_aa: CASSLGWLAGGPSYEQYF
cdr3_nt: TGTGCCAGCAGCTTAGGGTGGCTAGCGGGAGGCCCCTCCTACGAGCAGTACTTC

d_call: TRBD1
clone_size: -
v_call: TRBV6-2/TRBV6-3
j_call: TRBJ2-7
cdr3_aa: CASSPTGHEQYF
cdr3_nt: TGTGCCAGCAGTCCGACAGGGCACGAGCAGTACTTC

d_call: TRBD1
clone_size: -
v_call: TRBV7-2
j_call: TRBJ2-3
cdr3_aa: CASRIGGGRSTDTQYF
cdr3_nt: TGTGCCAGCAGAATAGGGGGCGGTAGGTCTACAGATACGCAGTATTTT

d_call: TRBD1
clone_size: -
v_call: TRBV10-2
j_call: TRBJ2-2
cdr3_aa: CASGVGGNTGELFF
cdr3_nt: TGCGCCAGCGGTGTAGGGGGCAACACCGGGGAGCTGTTTTTT

d_call: TRBD1
clone_size: -
v_call: TRBV19
j_call: TRBJ2-7
cdr3_aa: CASSRTGTSYEQYF
cdr3_nt: TGTGCCAGTAGTAGGACAGGGACCTCCTACGAGCAGTACTTC

d_call: -
clone_size: -
v_call: TRBV29-1
j_call: TRBJ2-3
cdr3_aa: CSVEGRQTTDTQYF
cdr3_nt: TGCAGCGTTGAAGGGAGACAGACTACAGATACGCAGTATTTT

d_call: -
clone_size: -
v_call: TRBV5-1
j_call: TRBJ1-2
cdr3_aa: CASSGPVADGYTF
cdr3_nt: TGCGCCAGCAGCGGGCCGGTCGCCGATGGCTACACCTTC

d_call: TRBD1
clone_size: few
v_call: TRBV12-3/TRBV12-4
j_call: TRBJ1-2
cdr3_aa: CASSRGQGEGGYTF
cdr3_nt: TGTGCCAGCAGCCGGGGACAGGGGGAAGGTGGCTACACCTTC